This paragraph covers one T cell receptor (beta chain) sequence. The sample originates from a study of T cell changes during pregnancy in multiple sclerosis. Measured with immunoSEQ multiplex PCR; TCRdb has only the in-frame clones, and not every one. The sample includes around 130,000 clones, about 93% seen only once; the top ten take under 7%. Unmatched junction bases numbered 5, after V lost 4 bases and J lost 2 bases. The CDR3 spans 16 residues. Germline CDR1 SGHTA, CDR2 FQGTGA. The J gene is TRBJ2-6, the V gene TRBV7-3; TRBD1 matches at 7 bases. This TCR was recovered from a female donor with multiple sclerosis, enrolled in a pregnancy study. Specimen: peripheral blood, collected before pregnancy. The CDR3: CASSSLGGAGANVLTF. For the CDR3, the DNA is TGTGCCAGCAGCTCCCTAGGGGGCGCTGGGGCCAACGTCCTGACTTTC.